Shown below are 14 T cell receptor beta chains from a single sample sequenced in a study of blood T cell repertoires in COVID-19. Sequencing used immunoSEQ multiplex PCR; TCRdb keeps in-frame clones, though not all of them. Of about 120,000 clones in the sample, 86% were seen once. The sequenced sample consisted of peripheral blood. The receptor source for this set is a woman in her 70s with COVID-19, enrolled during active disease.

The chain uses TRBV6-4 and TRBJ2-3; D perhaps matches TRBD2 (5 bases). The CDR3 has 14 amino acids. Trimming took off 6 bases at V and 2 bases at J, with 12 bases between the two ends. The germline gives CDR1 MRHNA, CDR2 SNTAGT. Here the CDR3 DNA reads TGTGCCAGCAGCGGAGGTGGTTTCACAGATACGCAGTATTTT. It translates to CASSGGGFTDTQYF.

In this sample, this clone turned up a few times. The chain recombines TRBV5-4 with TRBJ2-3; the match to TRBD2 covers 13 bases. Germline assignment: CDR1 SGHNT and CDR2 YYREEE (reference sequence). The V and J ends lost 6 bases and 9 bases, in that order; junction bases with no gene match: 10. The CDR3 is 15 residues long. CDR3 nucleotide sequence: TGTGCCAGCACATCGACTAGCGGGGGGCAGACCACGCAGTATTTT. Residues: CASTSTSGGQTTQYF.

This sequence joins TRBV7-9 and TRBJ1-6; unclear D gene. Germline V CDR1 and CDR2: SEHNR, FQNEAQ (reference sequence). The CDR3 is made up of 15 amino acids. Trimming removed 1 base at V and 7 bases at J, with 11 bases between. The CDR3 DNA follows: TGTGCCAGCAGCTTAGGTTCACAAACAAATTCACCCCTCCACTTT. This sequence encodes CASSLGSQTNSPLHF.

This clone was found a few times. The chain joins TRBV11-3 to TRBJ1-2; D uncertain. From germline, CDR1 is SGHNT and CDR2 YENEEA. V was clipped by 0 bases and J by 5 bases, with 7 bases between them. The CDR3 loop spans 13 amino acids. This CDR3 is CASSLEFRYGYTF. CDR3 coding DNA: TGTGCCAGCAGCTTAGAGTTCAGGTATGGCTACACCTTC.

The V gene is TRBV5-1, the J gene TRBJ2-5; D perhaps matches TRBD2 (7 bases). The CDR3 has 15 residues. Trimming took 4 bases from V and 13 from J, leaving 26 bases between them. CDR1 is SGHRS, CDR2 YFSETQ, per germline. CDR3 loop: CASSGAGAEPSVVYF. In DNA form, the CDR3 reads TGCGCCAGCAGCGGCGCGGGGGCGGAACCCTCGGTCGTGTACTTC. The whole variable domain, filled in from reference TRBV5-1 and TRBJ2-5, reads KAGVTQTPRYLIKTRGQQVTLSCSPISGHRSVSWYQQTPGQGLQFLFEYFSETQRNKGNFPGRFSGRQFSNSRSEMNVSTLELGDSALYLCASSGAGAEPSVVYFGPGTRLLVL.

In the case of this clone: Other DNA sequences in this specimen translate into the identical CDR3. V usage is TRBV5-1 and J usage is TRBJ1-1, with 8 bases lining up with TRBD1. The V segment lost 3 bases and the J segment 5 bases; nucleotides outside the gene matches: 3. Germline loops: CDR1 SGHRS, CDR2 YFSETQ. This CDR3 has 13 amino acids. The CDR3 bases are TGCGCCAGCAGCTCACAGGGGGGAACTGAAGCTTTCTTT. It translates to CASSSQGGTEAFF. The full variable domain, its missing parts supplied by reference TRBV5-1 and TRBJ1-1, is KAGVTQTPRYLIKTRGQQVTLSCSPISGHRSVSWYQQTPGQGLQFLFEYFSETQRNKGNFPGRFSGRQFSNSRSEMNVSTLELGDSALYLCASSSQGGTEAFFGQGTRLTVV.

This chain connects TRBV5-1 to TRBJ1-2, with 8 positions matching TRBD1. V trimming: 3 bases; J trimming: 4 bases; junction bases outside the gene matches: 2. Germline-derived CDR1 and CDR2 are SGHRS and YFSETQ. The CDR3 totals 13 residues. CDR3 amino acids: CASSSGQGYGYTF. Here the CDR3 DNA reads TGCGCCAGCAGCTCCGGACAGGGCTATGGCTACACCTTC.

The chain combines TRBV14 with TRBJ1-6, with D unclear. V lost 4 bases and J lost 10, with 11 bases in between. The germline gives CDR1 SGHDN, CDR2 FVKESK. This CDR3 is 13 amino acids long. The CDR3, as DNA: TGTGCCAGCAGCCTTGTCCCCGAGTCACCCCTCCACTTT. It translates to CASSLVPESPLHF.

The chain employs TRBV6-6 and TRBJ1-1, with 12 positions matching TRBD1. Germline-derived CDR1 and CDR2 are MNHNY and SVGAGI (reference sequence). The CDR3 runs to 16 residues. The J segment lost 5 bases and the V segment lost 6 bases, leaving 10 bases of the junction unmatched. CDR3 bases: TGTGCCAGCAGAACGTGGGGACAGGGGGCGGGTACTGAAGCTTTCTTT. Translation: CASRTWGQGAGTEAFF.

V is TRBV29-1 and J is TRBJ1-1; D is perhaps TRBD1 (6 bases). This CDR3 contains 12 residues. V was pared by 7 bases and J by 4 bases, with 13 bases between. CDR1 SQVTM and CDR2 ANQGSEA come from the germline V gene. In DNA form, the CDR3 reads TGCAGCGGTAACAGGGTAGGCACTGAAGCTTTCTTT. It encodes CSGNRVGTEAFF.

With respect to this clone: Other DNA sequences in this sample translate to the same CDR3. The J gene is TRBJ1-4, the V gene TRBV7-9; D is unclear. V was clipped by 1 base and J by 5 bases, with 8 bases between them. CDR1 and CDR2 from the germline V gene are SEHNR and FQNEAQ (reference sequence). The CDR3 has 14 residues. The CDR3 spells CASSLGQINEKLFF. The CDR3, as DNA: TGTGCCAGCAGCTTAGGGCAGATAAATGAAAAACTGTTTTTT.

The genes are TRBV3-1 (or the pseudogene TRBV3-2) and TRBJ1-2, with a tentative D call TRBD1 (6 bases). This CDR3 comprises 15 residues. The V gene lost 2 bases and the J gene lost 7 bases, with 17 bases spanning the gap. Germline CDR1 and CDR2: LGHDT and YNNKEL (reference sequence). For the CDR3, the DNA is TGTGCCAGCAGCCAACCCGACAGGCCCGGCGTTGGCTACACCTTC. Its translation: CASSQPDRPGVGYTF.

Only one count was recorded for this clone. The chain uses TRBV7-9 and TRBJ1-2; D not certain. The CDR3 contains 15 residues. Germline V gene data show CDR1 as SEHNR and CDR2 as FQNEAQ (reference sequence). The V gene lost 5 bases and the J gene lost 4 bases, with 17 bases spanning the gap. The CDR3 sequence: CASSPSGGVGYGYTF. The CDR3 coding sequence is TGTGCCAGCAGCCCTTCTGGAGGCGTGGGCTATGGCTACACCTTC.

This clone was seen only once. The gene calls are TRBV12-2 and TRBJ1-4; no check of the table's D call, TRBD1, against the DNA was made. TRBV12-2 is a listed pseudogene. The CDR3 length is 14 residues. The CDR3, as DNA: TGTGCAAGTCGCCCGGGACAGGGTGTTGAAAAACTGTTTTTT. This translates into CASRPGQGVEKLFF.